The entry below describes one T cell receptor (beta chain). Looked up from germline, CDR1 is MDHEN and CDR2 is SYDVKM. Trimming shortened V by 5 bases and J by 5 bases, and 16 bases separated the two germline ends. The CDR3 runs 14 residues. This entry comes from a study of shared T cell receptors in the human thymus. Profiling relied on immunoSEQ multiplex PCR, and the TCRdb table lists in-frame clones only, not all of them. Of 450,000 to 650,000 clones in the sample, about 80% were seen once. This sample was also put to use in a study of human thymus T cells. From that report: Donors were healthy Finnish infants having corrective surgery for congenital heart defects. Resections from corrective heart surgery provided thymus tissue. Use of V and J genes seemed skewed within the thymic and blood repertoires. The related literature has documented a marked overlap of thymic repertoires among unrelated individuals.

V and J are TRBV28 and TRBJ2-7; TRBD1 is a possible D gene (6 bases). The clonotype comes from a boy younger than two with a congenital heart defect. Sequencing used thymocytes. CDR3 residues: CASSPKRTGNEQYF. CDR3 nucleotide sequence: TGTGCCAGCAGTCCGAAACGAACAGGGAACGAGCAGTACTTC.